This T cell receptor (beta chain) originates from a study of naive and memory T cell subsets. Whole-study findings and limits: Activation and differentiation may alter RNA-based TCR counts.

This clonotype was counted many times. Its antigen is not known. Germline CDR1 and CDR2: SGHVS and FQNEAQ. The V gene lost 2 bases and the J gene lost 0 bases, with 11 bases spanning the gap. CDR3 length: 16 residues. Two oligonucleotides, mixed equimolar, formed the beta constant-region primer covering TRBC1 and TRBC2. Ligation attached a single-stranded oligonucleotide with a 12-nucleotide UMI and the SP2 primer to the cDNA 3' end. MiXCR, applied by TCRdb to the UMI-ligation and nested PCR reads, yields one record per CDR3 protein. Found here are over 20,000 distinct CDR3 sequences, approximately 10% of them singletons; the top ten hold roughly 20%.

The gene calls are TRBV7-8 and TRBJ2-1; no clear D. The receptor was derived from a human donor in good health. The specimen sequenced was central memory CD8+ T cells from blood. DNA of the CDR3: TGTGCCAGCAGCTTAAACGGCTTTAACTCCTACAATGAGCAGTTCTTC. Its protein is CASSLNGFNSYNEQFF.